This passage covers 27 T cell receptor beta chains from one sample sequenced in a study of Tregs in tolerant kidney transplant recipients. Assay: immunoSEQ multiplex PCR; the TCRdb copy retains only in-frame clones and omits some. The data contain some 240,000 clones, more than 65% of them singletons. The material sequenced was CD4+ T cells from blood. The receptors here all came from a human donor in good health.

This chain connects TRBV29-1 to TRBJ1-3, with D uncertain. The V end was cut by 0 bases, the J end by 1 base, with 7 bases between. This CDR3 comprises 14 residues. Germline V gives CDR1 SQVTM, CDR2 ANQGSEA. CDR3 sequence (DNA): TGCAGCGTTGAAGAATTCCTTTCTGGAAACACCATATATTTT. Amino acids: CSVEEFLSGNTIYF.

This clone appeared a single time. The rearrangement joins TRBV11-3 to TRBJ2-7; maybe TRBD2 (6 bases). Trimming removed 5 bases at V and 0 bases at J, with 17 bases between. Germline V gene lookup returns CDR1 SGHNT and CDR2 YENEEA. The CDR3 consists of 16 residues. The CDR3 reads CASSPAEGTVSYEQYF. As DNA, the CDR3 is TGTGCCAGCAGCCCGGCGGAGGGTACGGTCTCCTACGAGCAGTACTTC.

The V gene is TRBV9, the J gene TRBJ2-7, with TRBD2 matching over 8 bases. Trimming at V came to 4 bases and at J to 3 bases, leaving 18 bases not matched to a gene. The germline CDR1 and CDR2 sequences are SGDLS and YYNGEE. CDR3 length: 18 residues. This chain's CDR3 is CASSPPGSGVNSHYEQYF. The CDR3, as DNA: TGTGCCAGCAGCCCTCCGGGTAGCGGGGTCAACTCTCACTACGAGCAGTACTTC. Looking up the rest from reference TRBV9 and TRBJ2-7 gives the full variable domain: DSGVTQTPKHLITATGQRVTLRCSPRSGDLSVYWYQQSLDQGLQFLIQYYNGEERAKGNILERFSAQQFPDLHSELNLSSLELGDSALYFCASSPPGSGVNSHYEQYFGPGTRLTVT.

The chain links TRBV18 to TRBJ2-5, with D unresolved. Deletions cut 0 bases from V and 6 bases from J, with 14 bases between. Germline values: CDR1 KGHSH, CDR2 LQKENI. The CDR3 consists of 15 residues. The CDR3 sequence is CASSPPRTPPQTQYF. The DNA for the CDR3 is TGTGCCAGCTCACCACCGAGGACGCCGCCTCAGACCCAGTACTTC.

The J gene is TRBJ1-1, the V gene TRBV29-1; D remains ambiguous. The length of the CDR3 is 12 residues. Germline CDR1 SQVTM, CDR2 ANQGSEA. V was trimmed by 4 bases and J by 1 base, leaving 7 bases between them. The CDR3 DNA follows: TGCAGCGTTGTCTGGGGGAACACTGAAGCTTTCTTT. This translates into CSVVWGNTEAFF.

The chain has TRBV7-2 and TRBJ1-3; no clear D. In germline, CDR1 is SGHTA, CDR2 FQGNSA. V gave up 1 base and J gave up 0 bases, with 7 bases separating them. The CDR3 length is 15 residues. For the CDR3, the DNA is TGTGCCAGCAGCTTAGTGTGGGGCTCTGGAAACACCATATATTTT. Translated, it gives CASSLVWGSGNTIYF.

This clone was seen only a few times. V is TRBV9 and J is TRBJ2-1, with D possibly matching TRBD2 (6 bases). Germline CDR1 and CDR2: SGDLS and YYNGEE. CDR3 size: 12 residues. Trimming shortened V by 4 bases and J by 10 bases, and 12 bases separated the two germline ends. The CDR3 spells CASSPLLAEQFF. For the CDR3, the DNA is TGTGCCAGCAGCCCCCTCCTAGCGGAGCAGTTCTTC.

The V call is TRBV5-1, the J call TRBJ2-6, with D hard to call. V was shortened by 0 bases and J by 0 bases, with 13 bases between the two germline ends. Germline loops: CDR1 SGHRS, CDR2 YFSETQ. The CDR3 is made up of 18 amino acids. CDR3 DNA: TGCGCCAGCAGCTTGGCCGATGCCCTTCCCTCTGGGGCCAACGTCCTGACTTTC. It codes for CASSLADALPSGANVLTF.

The chain joins TRBV19 to TRBJ2-1; 11 bases map to TRBD2. The CDR3 covers 15 residues. Germline assignment: CDR1 LNHDA and CDR2 SQIVND (reference sequence). V lost 6 bases and J lost 5; bases outside the gene matches: 6. The DNA of the CDR3 is TGTGCCAGTAGCACTAGCGGGAGAGGGGACAATGAGCAGTTCTTC. Translating gives CASSTSGRGDNEQFF.

In this sample, this clone turned up once. The chain combines TRBV2 with TRBJ2-3, with a weak D call TRBD2 (6 bases). CDR3 size: 14 residues. V dropped 6 bases and J dropped 2 bases, with 12 bases sitting between them. Germline V gene data show CDR1 as SNHLY and CDR2 as FYNNEI. The DNA for the CDR3 is TGTGCCAGCAGCGTCCGGGACTCCACAGATACGCAGTATTTT. Translated: CASSVRDSTDTQYF.

The chain couples TRBV7-9 to TRBJ2-3; 7 bases line up with TRBD1. The V segment lost 7 bases and the J segment 5 bases; nucleotides outside the gene matches: 0. Germline-derived CDR1 and CDR2 are SEHNR and FQNEAQ (reference sequence). This CDR3 has 11 residues. In DNA form, the CDR3 reads TGTGCCAGCAACAGGGGAGATACGCAGTATTTT. This codes for CASNRGDTQYF.

The gene calls are TRBV6-6 and TRBJ2-7, with 7 bases matching TRBD1. Unmatched junction bases numbered 6, after V lost 2 bases and J lost 2 bases. This CDR3 has 15 amino acids. In germline, CDR1 is MNHNY, CDR2 SVGAGI (reference sequence). The CDR3 protein is CASSYARQGPYEQYF. CDR3 DNA sequence: TGTGCCAGCAGTTACGCAAGACAGGGACCCTACGAGCAGTACTTC.

This clone was recorded a few times. The rearrangement uses TRBV30 and TRBJ1-2; weak D call: TRBD1 (5 bases). Germline assignment: CDR1 GTSNPN and CDR2 SVGIG (reference sequence). The length of the CDR3 is 13 residues. Trimming took off 4 bases at V and 3 bases at J, with 12 bases between the two ends. The DNA for the CDR3 is TGTGCCTGGACGGGGCGTAGGGACTATGGCTACACCTTC. This sequence encodes CAWTGRRDYGYTF.

The V call is TRBV13, the J call TRBJ2-5, with 8 positions matching TRBD2. Per germline, CDR1 PRHDT and CDR2 FYEKMQ (reference sequence). The length of the CDR3 is 15 residues. V dropped 1 base and J dropped 5; count of bases not matched to a gene: 6. Here the CDR3 DNA reads TGTGCCAGCAGCTTAGAGGGCACGGGAGGGGAGACCCAGTACTTC. Translation gives CASSLEGTGGETQYF.

V and J are TRBV9 and TRBJ2-3; D not resolved. Germline V gene data show CDR1 as SGDLS and CDR2 as YYNGEE. V was cut by 4 bases and J by 2 bases, with 8 bases left in between. The CDR3 is 13 amino acids. The CDR3 is CASSTRYTDTQYF. The CDR3 DNA reads TGTGCCAGCAGCACCAGATACACAGATACGCAGTATTTT.

Concerning this clone: One end of the junction fails to match germline, which may point to a read error. V is TRBV6-5 and J is TRBJ2-5; no clear D gene. The CDR3 contains 11 residues. In germline, CDR1 is MNHEY, CDR2 SVGAGI. The CDR3 here is CASSPQEPQYF. The CDR3 DNA is TGTGCCAGCAGTCCGCAAGAGCCCCAGTACTTC.

The chain is built from TRBV18 and TRBJ2-7, with 11 bases that match TRBD2. This CDR3 has 18 amino acids. Germline V gene data show CDR1 as KGHSH and CDR2 as LQKENI. J was trimmed by 0 bases and V by 3 bases; bases with no gene match: 10. The DNA for the CDR3 is TGTGCCAGCTCACCTGGGGGACTAGCGGCAAGGAGCTCCTACGAGCAGTACTTC. Its translation is CASSPGGLAARSSYEQYF.

V usage is TRBV6-5 and J usage is TRBJ1-2; D remains unclear. Germline V gives CDR1 MNHEY, CDR2 SVGAGI. Trimming took off 5 bases at V and 5 bases at J, with 15 bases between the two ends. The CDR3 loop spans 14 amino acids. The CDR3 here is CASSEGQRVYGYTF. CDR3 sequence (DNA): TGTGCCAGCAGTGAAGGCCAGCGCGTTTATGGCTACACCTTC.

Note on this clone: This CDR3 is also generated by other DNA sequences in the sample. The chain couples TRBV18 to TRBJ1-2; D not resolved. Trimming pared 2 bases from V and 1 base from J, leaving 8 bases between. The CDR3 has 14 amino acids. Germline V gene data show CDR1 as KGHSH and CDR2 as LQKENI. The CDR3 nucleotides read TGTGCCAGCTCACCAAGTGGCGGTAACTATGGCTACACCTTC. Translation gives CASSPSGGNYGYTF.

The chain couples TRBV7-2 to TRBJ1-6; 9 positions match TRBD1. The J segment lost 7 bases and the V segment lost 4 bases, leaving 11 bases of the junction unmatched. Germline V CDR1 and CDR2: SGHTA, FQGNSA. This CDR3 contains 17 residues. CDR3 amino acids: CASSSAWTGVKNSPLHF. CDR3 sequence (DNA): TGTGCCAGCAGCTCGGCTTGGACAGGGGTGAAAAATTCACCCCTCCACTTT.

In nucleotides, the CDR3 is TGTGCCAGCTCACCACCTGTAGCTGAAGCTTTCTTT. Translation: CASSPPVAEAFF. The chain joins TRBV18 to TRBJ1-1; no reliable D call. Between the trimmed V and J ends, which lost 0 bases and 6 bases, there was a span of 5 bases. The germline gives CDR1 KGHSH, CDR2 LQKENI. CDR3 length equals 12 residues. Together with reference TRBV18 and TRBJ1-1, the CDR3 gives the full variable domain: NAGVMQNPRHLVRRRGQEARLRCSPMKGHSHVYWYRQLPEEGLKFMVYLQKENIIDESGMPKERFSAEFPKEGPSILRIQQVVRGDSAAYFCASSPPVAEAFFGQGTRLTVV.

Concerning this clone itself: Other DNA sequences within the sample encode an identical CDR3. This chain links TRBV19 with TRBJ1-5; a weak D match, TRBD1 (5 bases). Germline CDR1 is LNHDA and CDR2 is SQIVND (reference sequence). CDR3 length equals 12 residues. The V end lost 6 bases, the J end lost 4 bases, and 7 bases lay between the germline ends. The CDR3 DNA follows: TGTGCCAGTAGCGGGGGAAATCAGCCCCAGCATTTT. Translation gives CASSGGNQPQHF. Combining the CDR3 with reference TRBV19 and TRBJ1-5 gives the whole variable domain DGGITQSPKYLFRKEGQNVTLSCEQNLNHDAMYWYRQDPGQGLRLIYYSQIVNDFQKGDIAEGYSVSREKKESFPLTVTSAQKNPTAFYLCASSGGNQPQHFGDGTRLSIL.

J is TRBJ2-3 and V is TRBV4-1, with D possibly matching TRBD2 (6 bases). V was trimmed by 0 bases and J by 6 bases, leaving 13 bases between them. Germline loops: CDR1 MGHRA, CDR2 YSYEKL. This CDR3 has 15 amino acids. The CDR3 region has the DNA TGCGCCAGCAGCCAAGACGTAGGGACTCAGGATACGCAGTATTTT. Its translation is CASSQDVGTQDTQYF.

This clone was observed a few times. The chain joins TRBV6-5 to TRBJ2-1; no clear D. The ends were cut back, 6 bases at V and 5 bases at J, with 14 bases in the middle. The CDR3 extends over 14 amino acids. CDR1 is MNHEY, CDR2 SVGAGI, per germline. The CDR3 protein is CASSWTPSHNEQFF. The CDR3 nucleotides are TGTGCCAGCAGCTGGACCCCCAGCCACAATGAGCAGTTCTTC.

J is TRBJ2-3 and V is TRBV5-1, with 9 bases that match TRBD1. Germline CDR1 is SGHRS and CDR2 is YFSETQ. The length of the CDR3 is 16 residues. Trimming took 7 bases from V and 2 from J; bases not matched to a gene: 11. In nucleotides, the CDR3 is TGCGCCAGCGAAAGGGGGGACAGGGAAAACACAGATACGCAGTATTTT. This translates into CASERGDRENTDTQYF.

The genes are TRBV11-3 and TRBJ1-1; D not certain. This CDR3 has 15 residues. Germline V gene lookup returns CDR1 SGHNT and CDR2 YENEEA. Trimming removed 5 bases at V and 0 bases at J, with 13 bases between. The DNA for the CDR3 is TGTGCCAGCAGCCCGGGCACCGGAGTGAACACTGAAGCTTTCTTT. Translating gives CASSPGTGVNTEAFF.

The chain employs TRBV30 and TRBJ2-1; weak D call: TRBD1 (5 bases). The CDR3 contains 14 residues. Deletions cut 3 bases from V and 6 bases from J, with 15 bases between. CDR1 is GTSNPN, CDR2 SVGIG, per germline (reference sequence). This CDR3 is CAWSPRARVNEQFF. CDR3 nucleotides: TGTGCCTGGAGCCCCCGGGCCAGGGTCAATGAGCAGTTCTTC.